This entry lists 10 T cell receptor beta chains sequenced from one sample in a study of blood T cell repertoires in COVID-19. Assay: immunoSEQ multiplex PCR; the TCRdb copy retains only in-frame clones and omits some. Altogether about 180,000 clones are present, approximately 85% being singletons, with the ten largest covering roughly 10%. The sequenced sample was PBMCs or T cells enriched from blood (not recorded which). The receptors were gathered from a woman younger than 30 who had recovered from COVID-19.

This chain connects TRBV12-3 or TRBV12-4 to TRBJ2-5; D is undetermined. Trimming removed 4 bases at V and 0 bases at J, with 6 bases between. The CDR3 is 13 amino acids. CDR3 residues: CASSSRNQETQYF. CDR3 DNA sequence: TGTGCCAGCAGTTCCAGGAACCAAGAGACCCAGTACTTC.

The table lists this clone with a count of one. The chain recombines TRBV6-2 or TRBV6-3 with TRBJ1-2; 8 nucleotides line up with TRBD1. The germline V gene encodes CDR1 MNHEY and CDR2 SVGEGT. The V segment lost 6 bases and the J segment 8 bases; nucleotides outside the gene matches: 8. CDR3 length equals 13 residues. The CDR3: CASSYSGQGGYTF. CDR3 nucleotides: TGTGCCAGCAGCTATTCAGGACAGGGAGGCTACACCTTC.

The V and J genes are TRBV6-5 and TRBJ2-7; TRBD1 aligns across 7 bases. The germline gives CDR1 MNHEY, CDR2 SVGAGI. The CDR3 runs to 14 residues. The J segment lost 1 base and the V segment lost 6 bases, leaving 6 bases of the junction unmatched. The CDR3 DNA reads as TGTGCCAGCAGGCCATACAGGGGATCCTACGAGCAGTACTTC. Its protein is CASRPYRGSYEQYF.

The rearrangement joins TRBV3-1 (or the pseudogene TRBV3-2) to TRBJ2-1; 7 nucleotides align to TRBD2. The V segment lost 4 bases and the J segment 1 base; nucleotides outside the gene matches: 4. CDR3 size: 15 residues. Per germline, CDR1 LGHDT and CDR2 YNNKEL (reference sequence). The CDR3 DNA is TGTGCCAGCAGCCGGCTTAGCGGGTCCTACAATGAGCAGTTCTTC. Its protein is CASSRLSGSYNEQFF.

For the CDR3, the DNA is TGTGCTAGTGGTTTGGGACAGGGGGATTCAGATACGCAGTATTTT. Translated: CASGLGQGDSDTQYF. This sequence joins TRBV12-5 and TRBJ2-3, with 9 positions matching TRBD1. V lost 1 base, J lost 4 bases, and 3 bases stayed unmatched. Germline V gene sequence: CDR1 LGHNT, CDR2 FRNRAP. The CDR3 contains 15 residues.

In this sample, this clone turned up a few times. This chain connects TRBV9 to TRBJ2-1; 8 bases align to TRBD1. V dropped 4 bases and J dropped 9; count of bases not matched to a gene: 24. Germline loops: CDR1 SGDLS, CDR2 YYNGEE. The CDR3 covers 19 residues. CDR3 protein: CASSLGGKMGQGAISEQFF. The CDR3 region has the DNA TGTGCCAGCAGCTTAGGAGGAAAGATGGGGCAGGGGGCTATAAGTGAGCAGTTCTTC.

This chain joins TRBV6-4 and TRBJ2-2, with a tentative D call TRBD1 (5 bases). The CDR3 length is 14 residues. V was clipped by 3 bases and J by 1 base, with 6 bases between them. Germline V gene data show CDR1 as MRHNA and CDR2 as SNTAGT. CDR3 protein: CASSEQGNTGELFF. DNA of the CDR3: TGTGCCAGCAGTGAGCAGGGGAACACCGGGGAGCTGTTTTTT.

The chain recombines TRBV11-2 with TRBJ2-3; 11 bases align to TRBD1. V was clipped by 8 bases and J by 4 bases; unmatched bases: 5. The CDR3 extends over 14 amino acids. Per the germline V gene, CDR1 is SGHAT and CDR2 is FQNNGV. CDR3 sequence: CASGTGGGADTQYF. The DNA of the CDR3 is TGTGCCAGCGGGACAGGGGGGGGTGCAGATACGCAGTATTTT. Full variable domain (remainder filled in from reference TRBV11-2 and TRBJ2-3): EAGVAQSPRYKIIEKRQSVAFWCNPISGHATLYWYQQILGQGPKLLIQFQNNGVVDDSQLPKDRFSAERLKGVDSTLKIQPAKLEDSAVYLCASGTGGGADTQYFGPGTRLTVL.

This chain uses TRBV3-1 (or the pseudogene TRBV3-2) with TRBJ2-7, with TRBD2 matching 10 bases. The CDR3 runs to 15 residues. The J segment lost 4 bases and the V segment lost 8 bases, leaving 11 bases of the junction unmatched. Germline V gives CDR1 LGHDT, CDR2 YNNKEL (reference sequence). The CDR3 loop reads CASRPGLAAGYEQYF. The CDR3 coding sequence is TGTGCCAGCCGCCCCGGACTAGCGGCGGGGTACGAGCAGTACTTC.

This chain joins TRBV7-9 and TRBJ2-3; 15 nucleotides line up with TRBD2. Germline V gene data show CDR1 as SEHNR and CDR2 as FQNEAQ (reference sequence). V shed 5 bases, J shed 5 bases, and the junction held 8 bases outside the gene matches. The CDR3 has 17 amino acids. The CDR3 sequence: CASSRRTSGRAGDTQYF. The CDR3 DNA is TGTGCCAGCAGCCGTAGGACTAGCGGGAGGGCCGGAGATACGCAGTATTTT.